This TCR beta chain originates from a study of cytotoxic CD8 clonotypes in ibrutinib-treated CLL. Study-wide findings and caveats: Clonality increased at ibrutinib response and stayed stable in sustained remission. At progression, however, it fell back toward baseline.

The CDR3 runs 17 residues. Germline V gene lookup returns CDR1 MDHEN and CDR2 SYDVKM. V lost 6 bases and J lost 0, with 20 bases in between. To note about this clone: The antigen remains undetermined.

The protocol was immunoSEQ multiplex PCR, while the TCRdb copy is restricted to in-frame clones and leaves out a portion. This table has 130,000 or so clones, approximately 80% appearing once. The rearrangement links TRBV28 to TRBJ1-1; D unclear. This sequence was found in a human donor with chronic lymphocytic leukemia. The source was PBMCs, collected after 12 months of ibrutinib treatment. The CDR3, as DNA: TGTGCCAGCAGACCACCTATGGAACGGTCGGTGAACACTGAAGCTTTCTTT. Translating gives CASRPPMERSVNTEAFF.